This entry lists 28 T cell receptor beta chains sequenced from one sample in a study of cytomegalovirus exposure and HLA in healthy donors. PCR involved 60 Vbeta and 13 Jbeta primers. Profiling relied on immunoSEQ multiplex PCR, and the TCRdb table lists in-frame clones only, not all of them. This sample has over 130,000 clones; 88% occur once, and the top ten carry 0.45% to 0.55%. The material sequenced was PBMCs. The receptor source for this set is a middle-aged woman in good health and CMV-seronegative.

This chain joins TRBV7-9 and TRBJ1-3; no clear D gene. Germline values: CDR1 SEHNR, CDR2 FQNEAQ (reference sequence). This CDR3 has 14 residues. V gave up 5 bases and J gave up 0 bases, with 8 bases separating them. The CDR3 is CASSRRSSGNTIYF. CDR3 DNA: TGTGCCAGCAGCCGGAGGTCCTCTGGAAACACCATATATTTT.

CDR3 protein: CASSQRSTGNTIYF. The DNA for the CDR3 is TGTGCCAGCAGCCAACGGTCCACTGGAAACACCATATATTTT. The chain uses TRBV5-5 and TRBJ1-3; D not certain. Trimming left V 4 bases short and J 2 bases short, with 10 bases between. The CDR3 runs 14 residues. Germline-derived CDR1 and CDR2 are SGHKS and YYEKEE (reference sequence).

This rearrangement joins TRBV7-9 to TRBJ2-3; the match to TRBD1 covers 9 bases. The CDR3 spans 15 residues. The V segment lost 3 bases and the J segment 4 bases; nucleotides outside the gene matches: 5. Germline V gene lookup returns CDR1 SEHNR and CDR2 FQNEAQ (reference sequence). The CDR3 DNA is TGTGCCAGCAGCTTCGGGACAGGGTTTGCAGATACGCAGTATTTT. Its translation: CASSFGTGFADTQYF.

CDR3 region: CASSLWGGIRKHF. In nucleotides, the CDR3 is TGTGCCAGCAGCTTGTGGGGGGGGATAAGGAAGCATTTT. V and J are TRBV5-4 and TRBJ1-5, with D possibly being TRBD1 (5 bases). Per germline, CDR1 SGHNT and CDR2 YYREEE (reference sequence). Trimming removed 1 base from V and 14 bases from J, with 16 bases in between. The CDR3 has 13 residues.

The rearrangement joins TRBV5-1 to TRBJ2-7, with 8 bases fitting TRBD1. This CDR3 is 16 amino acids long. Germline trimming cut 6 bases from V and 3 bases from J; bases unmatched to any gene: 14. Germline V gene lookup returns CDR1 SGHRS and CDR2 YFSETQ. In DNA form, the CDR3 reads TGCGCCAGCAATTCGAGTGGGGCAGGGGGCATCTACGAGCAGTACTTC. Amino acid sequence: CASNSSGAGGIYEQYF. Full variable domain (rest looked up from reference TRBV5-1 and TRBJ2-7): KAGVTQTPRYLIKTRGQQVTLSCSPISGHRSVSWYQQTPGQGLQFLFEYFSETQRNKGNFPGRFSGRQFSNSRSEMNVSTLELGDSALYLCASNSSGAGGIYEQYFGPGTRLTVT.

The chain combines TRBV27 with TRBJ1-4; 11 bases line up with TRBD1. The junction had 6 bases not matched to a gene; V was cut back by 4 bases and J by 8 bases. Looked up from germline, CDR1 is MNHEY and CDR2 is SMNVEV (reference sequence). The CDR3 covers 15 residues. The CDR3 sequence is CASSSWTGGDEKLFF. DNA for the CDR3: TGTGCCAGCAGTTCTTGGACAGGGGGCGACGAAAAACTGTTTTTT.

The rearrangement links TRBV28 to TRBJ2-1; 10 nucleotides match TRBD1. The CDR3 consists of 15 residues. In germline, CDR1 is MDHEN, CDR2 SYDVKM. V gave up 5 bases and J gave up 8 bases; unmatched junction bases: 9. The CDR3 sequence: CASSASGQGKDEQFF. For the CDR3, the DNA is TGTGCCAGCAGTGCCTCGGGACAGGGGAAAGATGAGCAGTTCTTC.

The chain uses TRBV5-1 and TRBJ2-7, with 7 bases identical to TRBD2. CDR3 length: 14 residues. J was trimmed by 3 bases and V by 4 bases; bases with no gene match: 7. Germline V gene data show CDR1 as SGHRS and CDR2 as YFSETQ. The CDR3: CASSPGLENYEQYF. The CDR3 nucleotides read TGCGCCAGCAGCCCCGGACTAGAGAACTACGAGCAGTACTTC.

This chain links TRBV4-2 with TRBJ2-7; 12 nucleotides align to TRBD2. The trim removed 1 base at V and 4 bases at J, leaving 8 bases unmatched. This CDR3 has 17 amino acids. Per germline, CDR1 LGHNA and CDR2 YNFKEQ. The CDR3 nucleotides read TGTGCCAGCAGCCAAGCGACTAGCGGGAGATTTGAGTACGAGCAGTACTTC. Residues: CASSQATSGRFEYEQYF.

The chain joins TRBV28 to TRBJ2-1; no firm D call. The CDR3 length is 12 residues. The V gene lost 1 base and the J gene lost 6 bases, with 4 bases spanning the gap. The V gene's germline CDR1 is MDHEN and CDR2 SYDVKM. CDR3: CASSLSGNEQFF. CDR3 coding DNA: TGTGCCAGCAGTTTATCGGGCAATGAGCAGTTCTTC.

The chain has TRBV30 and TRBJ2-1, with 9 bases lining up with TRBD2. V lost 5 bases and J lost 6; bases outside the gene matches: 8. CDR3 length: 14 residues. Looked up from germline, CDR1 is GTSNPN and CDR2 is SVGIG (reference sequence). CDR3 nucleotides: TGTGCCTGGTCGGGGACTAGCCCCATCAATGAGCAGTTCTTC. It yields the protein CAWSGTSPINEQFF.

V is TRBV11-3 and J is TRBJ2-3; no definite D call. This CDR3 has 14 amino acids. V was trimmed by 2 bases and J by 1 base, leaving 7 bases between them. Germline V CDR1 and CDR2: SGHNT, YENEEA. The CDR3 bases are TGTGCCAGCAGCTTACTTTCGGGCACAGATACGCAGTATTTT. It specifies CASSLLSGTDTQYF.

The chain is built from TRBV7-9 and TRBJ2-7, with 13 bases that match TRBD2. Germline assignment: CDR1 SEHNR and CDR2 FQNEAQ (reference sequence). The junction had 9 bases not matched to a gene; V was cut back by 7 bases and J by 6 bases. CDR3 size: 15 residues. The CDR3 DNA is TGTGCCAGCACCCAAGGAGGGACTAGCGGGACCGAGCAGTACTTC. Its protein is CASTQGGTSGTEQYF.

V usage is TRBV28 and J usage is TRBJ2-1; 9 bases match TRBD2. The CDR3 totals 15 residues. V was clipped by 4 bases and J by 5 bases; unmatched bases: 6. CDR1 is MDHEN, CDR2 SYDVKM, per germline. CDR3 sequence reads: CASSSTSGVNNEQFF. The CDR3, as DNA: TGTGCCAGCAGTTCGACTAGCGGCGTTAACAATGAGCAGTTCTTC.

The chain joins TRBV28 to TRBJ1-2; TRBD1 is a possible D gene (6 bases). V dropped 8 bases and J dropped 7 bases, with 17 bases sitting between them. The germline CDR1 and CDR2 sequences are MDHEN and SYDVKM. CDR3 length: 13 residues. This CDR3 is CASGLGAGIGYTF. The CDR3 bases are TGTGCCAGCGGCCTGGGGGCAGGGATTGGCTACACCTTC.

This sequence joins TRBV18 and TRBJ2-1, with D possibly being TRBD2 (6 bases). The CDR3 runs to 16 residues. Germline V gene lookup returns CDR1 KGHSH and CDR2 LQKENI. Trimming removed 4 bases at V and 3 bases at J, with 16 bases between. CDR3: CASSRSSGSFYNEQFF. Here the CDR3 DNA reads TGTGCCAGCTCACGCTCCAGCGGGTCCTTCTACAATGAGCAGTTCTTC.

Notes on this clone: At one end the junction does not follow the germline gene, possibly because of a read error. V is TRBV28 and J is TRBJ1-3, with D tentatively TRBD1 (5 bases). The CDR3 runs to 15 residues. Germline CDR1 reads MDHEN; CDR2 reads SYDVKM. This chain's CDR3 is CASTIQGRSGNTVYF. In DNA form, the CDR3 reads TGTGCCAGCACCATCCAGGGCCGCTCTGGAAACACCGTATATTTT.

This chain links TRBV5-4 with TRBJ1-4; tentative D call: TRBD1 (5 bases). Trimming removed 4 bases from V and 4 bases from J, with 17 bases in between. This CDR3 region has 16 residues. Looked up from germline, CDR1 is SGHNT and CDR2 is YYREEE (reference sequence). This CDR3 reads CASSPETDSLNEKLFF. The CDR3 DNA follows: TGTGCCAGCAGCCCCGAGACAGACAGCCTTAATGAAAAACTGTTTTTT.

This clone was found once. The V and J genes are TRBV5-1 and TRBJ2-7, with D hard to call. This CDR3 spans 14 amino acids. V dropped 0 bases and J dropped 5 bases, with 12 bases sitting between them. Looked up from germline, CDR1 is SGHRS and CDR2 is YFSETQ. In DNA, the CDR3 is TGCGCCAGCAGCTTGGTTGCGCAAATCGACGAGCAGTACTTC. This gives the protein CASSLVAQIDEQYF.

DNA for the CDR3: TGTGCCAGTAGTACACCAACTAGCGGGAGCTCCTACGAGCAGTACTTC. This translates into CASSTPTSGSSYEQYF. The genes are TRBV19 and TRBJ2-7, with 11 bases aligning to TRBD2. J gave up 0 bases and V 4 bases, and 5 bases lay outside the gene matches. The CDR3 length is 16 residues. In germline, CDR1 is LNHDA, CDR2 SQIVND (reference sequence). Filled out from reference TRBV19 and TRBJ2-7, the complete variable domain reads DGGITQSPKYLFRKEGQNVTLSCEQNLNHDAMYWYRQDPGQGLRLIYYSQIVNDFQKGDIAEGYSVSREKKESFPLTVTSAQKNPTAFYLCASSTPTSGSSYEQYFGPGTRLTVT.

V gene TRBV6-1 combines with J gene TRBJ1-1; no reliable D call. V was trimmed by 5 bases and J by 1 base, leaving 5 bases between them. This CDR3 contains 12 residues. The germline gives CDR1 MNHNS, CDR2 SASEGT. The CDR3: CASSPSNTEAFF. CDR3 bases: TGTGCCAGCAGTCCGTCGAACACTGAAGCTTTCTTT.

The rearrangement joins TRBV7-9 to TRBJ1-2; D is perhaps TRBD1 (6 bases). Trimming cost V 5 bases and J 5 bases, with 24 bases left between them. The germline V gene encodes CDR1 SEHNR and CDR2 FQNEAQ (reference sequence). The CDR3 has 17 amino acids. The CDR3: CASSPPSTQGQIYGYTF. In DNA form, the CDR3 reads TGTGCCAGCAGCCCTCCTTCGACTCAGGGGCAAATATATGGCTACACCTTC.

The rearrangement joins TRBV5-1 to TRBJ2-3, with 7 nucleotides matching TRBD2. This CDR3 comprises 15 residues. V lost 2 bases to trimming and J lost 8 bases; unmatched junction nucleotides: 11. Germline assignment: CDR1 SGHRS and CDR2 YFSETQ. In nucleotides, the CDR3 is TGCGCCAGCAGCTTAAGTGGGAGGGCCCCAGTTACGCAGTATTTT. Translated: CASSLSGRAPVTQYF.

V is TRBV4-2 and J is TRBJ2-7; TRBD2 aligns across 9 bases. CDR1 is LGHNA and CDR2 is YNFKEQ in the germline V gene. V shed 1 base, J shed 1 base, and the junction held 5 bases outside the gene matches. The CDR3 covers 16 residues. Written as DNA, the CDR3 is TGTGCCAGCAGCCAAGGGTTGCGGGAGGGATCCTACGAGCAGTACTTC. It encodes CASSQGLREGSYEQYF.

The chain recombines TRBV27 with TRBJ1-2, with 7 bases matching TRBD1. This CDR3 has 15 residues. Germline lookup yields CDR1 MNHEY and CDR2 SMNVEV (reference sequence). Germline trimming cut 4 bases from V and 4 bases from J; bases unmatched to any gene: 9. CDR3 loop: CASSSGDSGSYGYTF. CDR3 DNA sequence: TGTGCCAGCAGTTCTGGGGACAGTGGTTCCTATGGCTACACCTTC.

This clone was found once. The CDR3 protein is CASSRSGPYEQYF. CDR3 sequence (DNA): TGTGCCAGCAGCCGTAGCGGACCCTACGAGCAGTACTTC. The V call is TRBV7-2, the J call TRBJ2-7; the D gene is possibly TRBD2 (6 bases). The germline V gene encodes CDR1 SGHTA and CDR2 FQGNSA. V lost 5 bases to trimming and J lost 2 bases, with 10 bases between them. The CDR3 runs 13 residues. Full variable domain (outside the CDR3, taken from reference TRBV7-2 and TRBJ2-7): GAGVSQSPSNKVTEKGKDVELRCDPISGHTALYWYRQSLGQGLEFLIYFQGNSAPDKSGLPSDRFSAERTGGSVSTLTIQRTQQEDSAVYLCASSRSGPYEQYFGPGTRLTVT.

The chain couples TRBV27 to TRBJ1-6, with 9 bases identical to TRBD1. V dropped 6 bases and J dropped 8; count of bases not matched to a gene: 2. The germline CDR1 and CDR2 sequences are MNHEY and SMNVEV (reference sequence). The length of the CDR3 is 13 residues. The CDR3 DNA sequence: TGTGCCAGCAGGGACAGGGGTTATTCACCCCTCCACTTT. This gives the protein CASRDRGYSPLHF.

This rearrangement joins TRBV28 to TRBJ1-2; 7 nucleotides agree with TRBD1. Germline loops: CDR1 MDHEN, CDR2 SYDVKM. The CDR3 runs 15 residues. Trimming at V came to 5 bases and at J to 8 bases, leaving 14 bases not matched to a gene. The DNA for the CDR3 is TGTGCCAGCAGTCCGACAGGGAGCGGTCTTTGGGGCTACACCTTC. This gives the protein CASSPTGSGLWGYTF.